The 24 T cell receptor beta chains reported below all come from one sample, sequenced in a study of T cells in Graves' hyperthyroidism and ophthalmopathy. The investigators amplified TCR beta CDR3 regions from RNA transcripts. First-round RT-PCR targeting the TCR CDR3 was performed with the HTBI primer set. MiXCR, run by TCRdb on the multiplex PCR reads, gives a single entry per CDR3 protein. This table has hundreds of thousands of distinct CDR3 sequences, around 21% appearing once. Material for sequencing was blood. The receptors shown here come from a man aged 25-40 years with Graves' ophthalmopathy.

This clonotype was seen repeatedly, ten times or more. The J gene is TRBJ2-7, the V gene TRBV5-1, with TRBD1 identical over 7 bases. The CDR3 length is 15 residues. V lost 2 bases and J lost 0; bases outside the gene matches: 5. Germline-derived CDR1 and CDR2 are SGHRS and YFSETQ. The CDR3 nucleotides read TGCGCCAGCAGCTTAGGGGACAGCAACTCCTACGAGCAGTACTTC. Encoded protein: CASSLGDSNSYEQYF. Based on the CDR3 plus reference TRBV5-1 and TRBJ2-7, the full variable domain is KAGVTQTPRYLIKTRGQQVTLSCSPISGHRSVSWYQQTPGQGLQFLFEYFSETQRNKGNFPGRFSGRQFSNSRSEMNVSTLELGDSALYLCASSLGDSNSYEQYFGPGTRLTVT.

Comment on this clonotype: Its ends do not fully match the called genes, so a read error is possible. The chain employs TRBV9 and TRBJ2-1; D uncertain. The CDR3 sequence is 16 residues long. CDR1 SGDLS and CDR2 YYNGEE come from the germline V gene. CDR3 coding DNA: TGTACCAGCAGCGTAGAAGGGCAGCCCTCCTACAATGAGCAGTTCTTC. Protein product: CTSSVEGQPSYNEQFF. The full variable domain, rest sourced from reference TRBV9 and TRBJ2-1, is DSGVTQTPKHLITATGQRVTLRCSPRSGDLSVYWYQQSLDQGLQFLIQYYNGEERAKGNILERFSAQQFPDLHSELNLSSLELGDSALYFCTSSVEGQPSYNEQFFGPGTRLTVL.

This clonotype came up many times. The V call is TRBV7-2, the J call TRBJ1-2; 9 positions agree with TRBD1. Germline V gives CDR1 SGHTA, CDR2 FQGNSA. The V and J ends lost 2 bases and 8 bases, in that order; junction bases with no gene match: 9. This CDR3 contains 15 residues. CDR3 amino acids: CASSLRSGQGNGYTF. CDR3 nucleotides: TGTGCCAGCAGCTTAAGATCAGGACAGGGGAACGGCTACACCTTC.

The chain uses TRBV2 and TRBJ2-7; 10 bases fit TRBD2. This CDR3 has 15 residues. V lost 4 bases to trimming and J lost 2 bases; unmatched junction nucleotides: 5. CDR1 SNHLY and CDR2 FYNNEI come from the germline V gene. The CDR3 DNA is TGTGCCAGCAGTGGACTAGCGGGCTTACCCTACGAGCAGTACTTC. This codes for CASSGLAGLPYEQYF.

This clonotype showed up just a few times. CDR3 in DNA: TGCAGTGCTAGATGGGACAGGGAGACCTACGAGCAGTACTTC. As protein: CSARWDRETYEQYF. The chain is built from TRBV20-1 and TRBJ2-7; TRBD1 matches at 9 bases. CDR1 and CDR2 (germline): DFQATT, SNEGSKA (reference sequence). The J segment lost 2 bases and the V segment lost 2 bases, leaving 4 bases of the junction unmatched. The CDR3 spans 14 residues.

The chain carries TRBV28 and TRBJ2-1, with 8 positions matching TRBD2. CDR1 and CDR2 from the germline V gene are MDHEN and SYDVKM. Germline trimming cut 2 bases from V and 4 bases from J; bases unmatched to any gene: 7. The CDR3 length is 16 residues. DNA for the CDR3: TGTGCCAGCAGTTTAACCACGGGGGGGAGGTACAATGAGCAGTTCTTC. Encoded protein: CASSLTTGGRYNEQFF.

This clonotype has just a few counts. The V and J genes are TRBV20-1 and TRBJ2-3; 13 nucleotides align to TRBD2. This CDR3 is 19 amino acids long. The V and J ends lost 2 bases and 2 bases, in that order; junction bases with no gene match: 13. CDR1 and CDR2 from the germline V gene are DFQATT and SNEGSKA (reference sequence). CDR3 coding DNA: TGCAGTGCTAGACCCGTAGACGGACTAGCGGGAGTCGTCACAGATACGCAGTATTTT. It encodes CSARPVDGLAGVVTDTQYF.

This clonotype appeared many times. The chain combines TRBV11-2 with TRBJ1-2; D is possibly TRBD1 (5 bases). V lost 0 bases to trimming and J lost 8 bases, with 19 bases between them. CDR1 is SGHAT and CDR2 is FQNNGV in the germline V gene. The CDR3 contains 16 residues. CDR3 sequence: CASSLDGAVRRVGYTF. Written as DNA, the CDR3 is TGTGCCAGCAGCTTAGATGGGGCAGTACGCCGGGTGGGCTACACCTTC. The full variable domain, its missing parts supplied by reference TRBV11-2 and TRBJ1-2, is EAGVAQSPRYKIIEKRQSVAFWCNPISGHATLYWYQQILGQGPKLLIQFQNNGVVDDSQLPKDRFSAERLKGVDSTLKIQPAKLEDSAVYLCASSLDGAVRRVGYTFGSGTRLTVV.

This clonotype was found many times. The V gene is TRBV5-1, the J gene TRBJ2-1; tentatively, D is TRBD2 (6 bases). The CDR3 contains 16 residues. V shed 7 bases and J shed 1 base, with 18 bases lying between them. The germline gives CDR1 SGHRS, CDR2 YFSETQ. The CDR3 loop is CASGKSGGTSYNEQFF. The CDR3 bases are TGCGCCAGCGGGAAGAGTGGCGGGACGTCCTACAATGAGCAGTTCTTC.

This clonotype was seen repeatedly, ten times or more. The V and J genes are TRBV7-2 and TRBJ2-5; 7 bases match TRBD1. V trimming: 3 bases; J trimming: 9 bases; junction bases outside the gene matches: 7. CDR1 and CDR2 from the germline V gene are SGHTA and FQGNSA. The CDR3 extends over 13 amino acids. The CDR3 sequence is CASSFSGQVAQYF. The CDR3 DNA follows: TGTGCCAGCAGCTTCTCTGGACAGGTGGCCCAGTACTTC.

Only a few counts were recorded for this clonotype. The chain carries TRBV29-1 and TRBJ2-3, with D perhaps matching TRBD2 (5 bases). Germline V gives CDR1 SQVTM, CDR2 ANQGSEA. CDR3 length: 13 amino acids. V lost 6 bases to trimming and J lost 1 base, with 11 bases between them. The CDR3 DNA reads as TGCAGCGTGGGCCTAGCTGGCACAGATACGCAGTATTTT. This codes for CSVGLAGTDTQYF.

V and J are TRBV18 and TRBJ2-7, with D unresolved. Trimming stripped 3 bases from V and 1 base from J, with 10 bases between. This CDR3 is built from 14 residues. Germline CDR1 is KGHSH and CDR2 is LQKENI. CDR3 coding DNA: TGTGCCAGCTCACCCTACGGAACTTCCTACGAGCAGTACTTC. Residues: CASSPYGTSYEQYF.

This clonotype has more than one count but fewer than ten. The V gene is TRBV27, the J gene TRBJ1-2, with 7 bases that match TRBD1. The germline V gene encodes CDR1 MNHEY and CDR2 SMNVEV (reference sequence). CDR3 length equals 14 residues. Trimming cost V 5 bases and J 4 bases; bases outside gene matches: 7. This chain's CDR3 is CASSRTGQSYGYTF. CDR3 nucleotides: TGTGCCAGCAGTCGAACGGGACAGAGCTATGGCTACACCTTC.

The rearrangement links TRBV7-2 to TRBJ1-2; D remains ambiguous. Deletions cut 5 bases from V and 8 bases from J, with 18 bases between. CDR3 length equals 14 residues. CDR1 is SGHTA, CDR2 FQGNSA, per germline. CDR3: CASSLKTGLEGYTF. The CDR3 nucleotides are TGTGCCAGCAGCCTAAAAACGGGGTTAGAGGGCTACACCTTC.

The V and J genes are TRBV30 and TRBJ2-7, with 9 positions matching TRBD1. Germline V gene lookup returns CDR1 GTSNPN and CDR2 SVGIG (reference sequence). J lost 4 bases, V lost 7 bases, and 5 bases had no gene match. The CDR3 loop spans 12 amino acids. The CDR3 nucleotides are TGTGCCTACGCCGGGACAGGGTACGAGCAGTACTTC. It encodes CAYAGTGYEQYF.

The chain has TRBV15 and TRBJ1-3, with D hard to call. Germline V gene sequence: CDR1 LNHNV, CDR2 YYDKDF (reference sequence). The ends were cut back, 0 bases at V and 0 bases at J, with 3 bases in the middle. CDR3 length: 14 residues. The CDR3 here is CATSREVSGNTIYF. The CDR3 DNA follows: TGTGCCACCAGCAGAGAGGTCTCTGGAAACACCATATATTTT.

The chain combines TRBV7-2 with TRBJ1-4; D might be TRBD1 (6 bases). Trimming removed 5 bases at V and 2 bases at J, with 12 bases between. CDR1 is SGHTA, CDR2 FQGNSA, per germline. The CDR3 covers 15 residues. CDR3 in amino acids: CASSAQGLTNEKLFF. Here the CDR3 DNA reads TGTGCCAGCAGCGCGCAGGGGTTGACTAATGAAAAACTGTTTTTT.

This clonotype was observed a few times. The V call is TRBV19, the J call TRBJ1-1, with D maybe TRBD1 (6 bases). The V gene's germline CDR1 is LNHDA and CDR2 SQIVND (reference sequence). Trimming cost V 5 bases and J 2 bases, with 12 bases left between them. The CDR3 consists of 14 residues. CDR3 residues: CASSDGQLNTEAFF. The CDR3 DNA sequence: TGTGCCAGTAGTGACGGACAGCTAAACACTGAAGCTTTCTTT.

This clonotype was seen repeatedly, ten times or more. This chain connects TRBV30 to TRBJ2-1; TRBD1 is a possible D gene (6 bases). This CDR3 spans 15 amino acids. The V and J ends lost 4 bases and 0 bases respectively, with 13 bases between them. The germline gives CDR1 GTSNPN, CDR2 SVGIG (reference sequence). DNA of the CDR3: TGTGCCTGGACCCAGGGGTTGAGCTCCTACAATGAGCAGTTCTTC. As protein: CAWTQGLSSYNEQFF. Filled out from reference TRBV30 and TRBJ2-1, the complete variable domain reads SQTIHQWPATLVQPVGSPLSLECTVEGTSNPNLYWYRQAAGRGLQLLFYSVGIGQISSEVPQNLSASRPQDRQFILSSKKLLLSDSGFYLCAWTQGLSSYNEQFFGPGTRLTVL.

The chain uses TRBV28 and TRBJ2-1, with D maybe TRBD2 (7 bases). Deletions cut 6 bases from V and 5 bases from J, with 17 bases between. The CDR3 loop spans 15 amino acids. Per germline, CDR1 MDHEN and CDR2 SYDVKM. CDR3 in amino acids: CASRPGEGGHNEQFF. CDR3 DNA sequence: TGTGCCAGCAGGCCAGGGGAGGGGGGACACAATGAGCAGTTCTTC.

To note about this clonotype: A much larger clonotype is one base distant, so this may be a read error. The gene calls are TRBV20-1 and TRBJ1-1, with 8 bases matching TRBD1. Looked up from germline, CDR1 is DFQATT and CDR2 is SNEGSKA (reference sequence). The CDR3 spans 15 residues. CDR3 residues: CSAPIPGGQNTEALF. The CDR3 DNA sequence: TGCAGTGCTCCAATTCCAGGGGGCCAGAACACTGAAGCTCTCTTT.

V is TRBV11-2 and J is TRBJ2-7, with 7 bases fitting TRBD2. Germline V gives CDR1 SGHAT, CDR2 FQNNGV. CDR3 length: 14 residues. V trimming: 5 bases; J trimming: 6 bases; junction bases outside the gene matches: 10. The CDR3 sequence: CASSREGLSPEQYF. The CDR3 DNA follows: TGTGCCAGCAGCCGCGAGGGACTATCCCCCGAGCAGTACTTC.

CDR3 DNA sequence: TGTGCCAGCACTTTTGTGGCATCCGGCACCGGGGAGCTGTTTTTT. This translates into CASTFVASGTGELFF. This sequence joins TRBV6-2 or TRBV6-3 and TRBJ2-2; D uncertain. Germline V gives CDR1 MNHEY, CDR2 SVGEGT. Between the trimmed V and J ends, which lost 7 bases and 4 bases, there was a span of 16 bases. The CDR3 consists of 15 residues.

This clonotype was observed at least ten times. The chain couples TRBV2 to TRBJ2-1; no firm D call. Germline assignment: CDR1 SNHLY and CDR2 FYNNEI. V was clipped by 6 bases and J by 4 bases, with 13 bases between them. The CDR3 contains 14 residues. CDR3 DNA: TGTGCCAGCAGAATGGGCGGTGGGTACAATGAGCAGTTCTTC. The encoded protein is CASRMGGGYNEQFF. Together with reference TRBV2 and TRBJ2-1, the CDR3 gives the full variable domain: EPEVTQTPSHQVTQMGQEVILRCVPISNHLYFYWYRQILGQKVEFLVSFYNNEISEKSEIFDDQFSVERPDGSNFTLKIRSTKLEDSAMYFCASRMGGGYNEQFFGPGTRLTVL.